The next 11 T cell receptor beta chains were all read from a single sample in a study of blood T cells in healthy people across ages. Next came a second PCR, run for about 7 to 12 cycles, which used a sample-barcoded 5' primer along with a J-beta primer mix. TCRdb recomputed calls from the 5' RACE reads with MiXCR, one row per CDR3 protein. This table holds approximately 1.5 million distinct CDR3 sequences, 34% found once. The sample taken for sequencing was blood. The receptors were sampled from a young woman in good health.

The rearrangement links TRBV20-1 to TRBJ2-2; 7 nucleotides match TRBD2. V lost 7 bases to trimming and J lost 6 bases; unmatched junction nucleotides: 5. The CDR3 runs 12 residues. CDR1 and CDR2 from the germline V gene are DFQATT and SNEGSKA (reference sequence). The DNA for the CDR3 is TGCAGTGGGGGAGGGGAGTCCGGGGAGCTGTTTTTT. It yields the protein CSGGGESGELFF.

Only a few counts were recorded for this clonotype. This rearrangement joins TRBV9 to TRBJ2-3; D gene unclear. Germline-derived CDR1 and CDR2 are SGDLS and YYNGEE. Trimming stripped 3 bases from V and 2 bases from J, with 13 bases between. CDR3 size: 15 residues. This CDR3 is CASSDVEAFTDTQYF. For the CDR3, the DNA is TGTGCCAGCAGCGACGTAGAAGCTTTCACAGATACGCAGTATTTT.

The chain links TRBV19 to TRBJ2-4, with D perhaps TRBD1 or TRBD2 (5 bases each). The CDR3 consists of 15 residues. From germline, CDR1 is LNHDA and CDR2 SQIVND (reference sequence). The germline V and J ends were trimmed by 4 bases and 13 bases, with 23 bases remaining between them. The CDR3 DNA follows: TGTGCCAGTAGTACCTCGATGGGGGAAGGGAACGAACAGTACTTC. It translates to CASSTSMGEGNEQYF.

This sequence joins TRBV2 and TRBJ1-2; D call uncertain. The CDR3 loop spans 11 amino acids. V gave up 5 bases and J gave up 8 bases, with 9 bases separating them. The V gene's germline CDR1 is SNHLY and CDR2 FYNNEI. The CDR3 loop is CASSNRGGYTF. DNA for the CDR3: TGTGCCAGCAGTAACCGCGGCGGCTACACCTTC.

CDR3 in DNA: TGCGCCAGCATGAGGGTCTTTGGGGGAACGGGGGGCTACAATGAGCAGTTCTTC. It translates to CASMRVFGGTGGYNEQFF. This rearrangement joins TRBV4-1 to TRBJ2-1, with 7 bases matching TRBD2. There are 18 residues in the CDR3. Germline CDR1 and CDR2: MGHRA and YSYEKL. V lost 7 bases to trimming and J lost 3 bases; unmatched junction nucleotides: 18.

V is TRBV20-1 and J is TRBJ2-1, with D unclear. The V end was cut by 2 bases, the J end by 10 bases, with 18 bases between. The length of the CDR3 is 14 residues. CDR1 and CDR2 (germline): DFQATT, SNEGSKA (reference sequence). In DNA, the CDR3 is TGCAGTGCTAGACGCCCGGACCCCCTGGGGGAGCAGTTCTTC. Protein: CSARRPDPLGEQFF.

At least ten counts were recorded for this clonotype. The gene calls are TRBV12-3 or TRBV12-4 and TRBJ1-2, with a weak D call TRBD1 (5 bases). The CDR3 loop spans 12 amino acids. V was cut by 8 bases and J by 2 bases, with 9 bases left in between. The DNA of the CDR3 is TGTGCCAGCGCGGAGGGGAACTATGGCTACACCTTC. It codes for CASAEGNYGYTF.

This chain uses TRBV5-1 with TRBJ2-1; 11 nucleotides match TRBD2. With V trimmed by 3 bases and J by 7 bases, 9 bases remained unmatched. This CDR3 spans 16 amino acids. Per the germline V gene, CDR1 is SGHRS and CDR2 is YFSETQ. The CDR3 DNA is TGCGCCAGCAGCTCCCCACTAGCGGGGGCGAGGAATGAGCAGTTCTTC. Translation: CASSSPLAGARNEQFF.

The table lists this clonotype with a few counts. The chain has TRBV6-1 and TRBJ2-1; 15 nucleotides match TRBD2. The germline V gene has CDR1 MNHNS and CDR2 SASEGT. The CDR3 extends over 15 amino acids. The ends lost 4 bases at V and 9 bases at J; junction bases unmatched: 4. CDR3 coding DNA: TGTGCCAGCAGTGGGACTAGCGGGAGGGCCGGTGAGCAGTTCTTC. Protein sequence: CASSGTSGRAGEQFF.

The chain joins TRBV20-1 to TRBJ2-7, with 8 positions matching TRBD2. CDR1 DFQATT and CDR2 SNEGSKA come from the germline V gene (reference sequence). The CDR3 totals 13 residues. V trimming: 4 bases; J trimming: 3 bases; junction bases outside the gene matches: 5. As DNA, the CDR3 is TGCAGTGCTATGCGACTAGCGAGCTACGAGCAGTACTTC. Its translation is CSAMRLASYEQYF.

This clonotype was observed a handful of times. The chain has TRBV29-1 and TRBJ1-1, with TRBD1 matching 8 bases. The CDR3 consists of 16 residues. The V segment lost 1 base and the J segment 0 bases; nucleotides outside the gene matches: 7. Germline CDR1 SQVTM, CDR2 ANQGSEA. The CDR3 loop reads CSVEGLQGAVNTEAFF. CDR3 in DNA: TGCAGCGTTGAAGGACTGCAGGGGGCGGTGAACACTGAAGCTTTCTTT.